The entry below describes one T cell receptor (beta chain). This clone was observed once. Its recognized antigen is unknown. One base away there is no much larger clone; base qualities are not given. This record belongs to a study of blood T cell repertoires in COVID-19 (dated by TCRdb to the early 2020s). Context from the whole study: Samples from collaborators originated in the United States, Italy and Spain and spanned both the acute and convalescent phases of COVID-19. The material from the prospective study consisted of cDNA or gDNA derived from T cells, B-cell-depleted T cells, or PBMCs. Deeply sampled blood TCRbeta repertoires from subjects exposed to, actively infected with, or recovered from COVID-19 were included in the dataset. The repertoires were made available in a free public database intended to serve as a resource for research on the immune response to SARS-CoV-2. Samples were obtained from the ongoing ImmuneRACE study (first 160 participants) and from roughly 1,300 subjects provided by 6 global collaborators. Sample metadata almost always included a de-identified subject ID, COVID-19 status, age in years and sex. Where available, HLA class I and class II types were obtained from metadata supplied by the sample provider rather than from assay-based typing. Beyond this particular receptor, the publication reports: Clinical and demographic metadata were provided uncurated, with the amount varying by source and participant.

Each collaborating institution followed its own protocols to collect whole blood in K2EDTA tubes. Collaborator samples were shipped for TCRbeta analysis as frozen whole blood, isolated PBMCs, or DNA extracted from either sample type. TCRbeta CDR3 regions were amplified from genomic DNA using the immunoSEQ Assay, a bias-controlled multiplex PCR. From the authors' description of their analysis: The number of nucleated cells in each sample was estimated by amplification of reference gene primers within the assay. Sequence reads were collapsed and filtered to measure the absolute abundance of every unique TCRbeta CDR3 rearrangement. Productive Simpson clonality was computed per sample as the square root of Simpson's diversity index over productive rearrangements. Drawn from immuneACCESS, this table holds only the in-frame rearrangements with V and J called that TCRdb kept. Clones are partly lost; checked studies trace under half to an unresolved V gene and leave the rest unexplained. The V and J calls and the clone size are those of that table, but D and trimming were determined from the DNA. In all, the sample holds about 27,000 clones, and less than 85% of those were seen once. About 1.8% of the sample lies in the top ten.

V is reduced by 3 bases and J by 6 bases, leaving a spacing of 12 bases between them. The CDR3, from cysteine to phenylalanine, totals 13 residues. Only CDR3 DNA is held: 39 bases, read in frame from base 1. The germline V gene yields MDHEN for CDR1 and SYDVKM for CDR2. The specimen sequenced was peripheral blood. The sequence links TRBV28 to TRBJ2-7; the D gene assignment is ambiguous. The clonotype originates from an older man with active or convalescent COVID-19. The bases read TGTGCCAGCAGTTTGGGCCGGTGGGCCGAGCAGTACTTC. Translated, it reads CASSLGRWAEQYF.